What follows is one T cell receptor beta chain and its context. This table comes from immunoSEQ multiplex PCR, and its TCRdb copy is limited to in-frame clones, with some not included. Of around 91,000 clones in the sample, about nine tenths were seen once. The J segment lost 6 bases and the V segment lost 4 bases, leaving 9 bases of the junction unmatched. The V gene's germline CDR1 is MNHEY and CDR2 SVGAGI. CDR3 length: 14 residues. The data derive from a study of T cells in localized non-small cell lung cancer. The material was peripheral blood, obtained before any cancer treatment. This chain uses TRBV6-5 with TRBJ2-7; TRBD1 matches at 7 bases. The TCR sequence derives from a man between 40 and 70 years old with stage I squamous cell lung carcinoma. CDR3 protein: CASSLGTDPSEQYF. The CDR3 DNA reads as TGTGCCAGCAGTTTAGGGACAGACCCGTCCGAGCAGTACTTC.